The clone carrying this TCR beta chain was detected ten times or more. These data originate in a study of T-cell reconstitution after alpha-beta-depleted transplantation in children. Molecular barcoding with unique molecular identifiers was used for the TCRbeta library. In TCRdb, the PCR reads were re-called with MiXCR into one record per CDR3 protein. The sample lists roughly 300,000 distinct CDR3 sequences, approximately 10% occurring once. Germline loops: CDR1 SGHDT, CDR2 YYEEEE. V gave up 4 bases and J gave up 10 bases; unmatched junction bases: 14. The CDR3 runs to 16 residues. The sample in question was PBMCs from the stem cell graft donor, obtained from the stem cell graft. V and J are TRBV5-6 and TRBJ2-1; 10 positions agree with TRBD2. The receptor comes from a human donor who donated a stem cell graft to a child with acute lymphoblastic leukemia. The CDR3 region is CASSTGLAEVREEQFF. The CDR3 DNA is TGTGCCAGCAGCACCGGACTAGCGGAGGTTCGAGAGGAGCAGTTCTTC.